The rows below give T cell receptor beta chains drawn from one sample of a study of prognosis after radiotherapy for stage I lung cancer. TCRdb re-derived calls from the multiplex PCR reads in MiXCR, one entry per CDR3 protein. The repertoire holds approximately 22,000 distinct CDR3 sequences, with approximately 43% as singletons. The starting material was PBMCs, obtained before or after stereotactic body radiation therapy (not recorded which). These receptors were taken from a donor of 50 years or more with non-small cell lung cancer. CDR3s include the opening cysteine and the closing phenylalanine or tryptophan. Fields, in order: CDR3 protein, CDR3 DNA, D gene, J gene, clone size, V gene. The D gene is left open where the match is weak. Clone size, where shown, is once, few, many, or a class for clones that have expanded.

CASSIHVTAYEQYF TGTGCCAGCAGTATTCACGTGACAGCCTACGAGCAGTACTTC - TRBJ2-7 - TRBV6-1
CASSQEAAGGPKGELFF TGCGCCAGCAGCCAAGAAGCAGCGGGAGGGCCTAAGGGGGAGCTGTTTTTT TRBD2 TRBJ2-2 many TRBV4-1
CASSPRDSQDTQYF TGTGCCAGCAGCCCGAGGGACAGTCAAGATACGCAGTATTTT TRBD1 TRBJ2-3 many TRBV7-2
CASRRTDTTNEKLFF TGTGCCAGCAGAAGGACAGACACAACTAATGAAAAACTGTTTTTT - TRBJ1-4 many TRBV28
CASSPRLANTGELFF TGTGCCAGCAGCCCCCGTCTAGCGAACACCGGGGAGCTGTTTTTT - TRBJ2-2 - TRBV11-3
CASSLGTSGSGEQFF TGTGCCAGCAGTTTAGGGACTAGCGGGAGCGGGGAGCAGTTCTTC TRBD2 TRBJ2-1 medium-sized TRBV28
CASSWGAGETHYF TGCGCCAGCAGCTGGGGGGCAGGGGAGACCCATTACTTC - TRBJ2-5 - TRBV5-1
CASSSKSTGRYEQYF TGTGCCAGCAGCTCGAAGAGTACGGGCCGCTACGAGCAGTACTTC - TRBJ2-7 many TRBV7-9
CASRRAAGKETQYF TGTGCCAGCAGGAGAGCGGCAGGGAAAGAGACCCAGTACTTC - TRBJ2-5 - TRBV11-2
CASRQGTRKYF TGTGCCAGCAGGCAAGGGACTCGCAAGTACTTC - TRBJ2-4 many TRBV7-2
CASSFVAGLYNEQFF TGTGCCAGCAGTTTTGTAGCGGGCCTTTACAATGAGCAGTTCTTC TRBD2 TRBJ2-1 many TRBV27
CASSPGRLAGRSSYNEQFF TGTGCCAGCAGCCCCGGTAGACTAGCGGGACGAAGCTCCTACAATGAGCAGTTCTTC TRBD2 TRBJ2-1 - TRBV12-3/TRBV12-4
CASSSGLAGGGTQYF TGTGCTAGCAGCTCAGGACTAGCGGGAGGCGGTACGCAGTATTTC TRBD2 TRBJ2-3 - TRBV7-7
CASSSEYEQYF TGTGCCAGCAGCTCAGAGTACGAGCAGTACTTC - TRBJ2-7 medium-sized TRBV7-2
CASSLDYRVSVYGYTF TGTGCCAGCAGCTTAGATTACCGGGTATCGGTCTATGGCTACACCTTC - TRBJ1-2 - TRBV11-3
CSARAGQGRNSPLHF TGCAGTGCTAGAGCGGGACAGGGCAGGAATTCACCCCTCCACTTT TRBD1 TRBJ1-6 once TRBV20-1
CASSLILWGPEGEQFF TGTGCCAGCAGCTTAATTTTGTGGGGGCCCGAGGGTGAGCAGTTCTTC - TRBJ2-1 - TRBV7-8
CASSVGYEQYF TGTGCCAGCAGCGTAGGTTACGAGCAGTACTTC - TRBJ2-7 many TRBV9
CASSSLGETRSPYEQYF TGTGCCAGCAGTTCACTTGGAGAGACTAGGAGCCCCTACGAGCAGTACTTC - TRBJ2-7 many TRBV28